A selection of T cell receptor beta chains follows, all from one sample in a study of blood T cell repertoires in COVID-19. Libraries were prepared by immunoSEQ multiplex PCR; TCRdb keeps only in-frame clonotypes and omits some of them. The sample consists of 35,000 to 40,000 clones, approximately 81% of them appearing once. The specimen was peripheral blood. The receptors originated from a human donor in a cohort sampled during active COVID-19. Both conserved end residues are part of each CDR3. D genes are given only for firm matches. Expanded clones get a size class; other rows say once, few or many, or leave the size out.

abundance	d_gene	v_gene	j_gene	CDR3aa	CDR3nt
-	-	TRBV11-2	TRBJ1-1	CASSLARQALEAFF	TGTGCCAGCAGCTTAGCTCGACAGGCTCTGGAAGCTTTCTTT
-	-	TRBV3-1/TRBV3-2	TRBJ2-2	CASSPLAAANTGELFF	TGTGCCAGCAGTCCCCTTGCGGCCGCGAACACCGGGGAGCTGTTTTTT
-	-	TRBV5-6	TRBJ1-2	CASTVRYRSYGYTF	TGTGCCAGCACCGTTCGATACAGGAGCTATGGCTACACCTTC
-	-	TRBV21-1	TRBJ1-5	CASPLRRGSAINQPQHF	TGTGCCAGCCCTTTACGGCGCGGCTCGGCCATTAATCAGCCCCAGCATTTT
once	TRBD1	TRBV5-4	TRBJ2-5	CASSLGQGEETQYF	TGTGCCAGCAGCTTGGGACAGGGGGAAGAGACCCAGTACTTC
once	TRBD1	TRBV19	TRBJ1-4	CASSTGQGINEKLFF	TGTGCCAGTAGTACCGGACAGGGGATAAATGAAAAACTGTTTTTT
-	TRBD2	TRBV10-3	TRBJ2-1	CAIQETSGGWDEQFF	TGTGCCATCCAGGAGACTAGCGGGGGCTGGGATGAGCAGTTCTTC
-	TRBD1	TRBV12-3/TRBV12-4	TRBJ2-7	CASRTGGAYEQYF	TGTGCCAGCAGGACAGGGGGCGCGTACGAGCAGTACTTC
once	TRBD2	TRBV11-2	TRBJ2-7	CASSLSGSSYEQYF	TGTGCCAGCAGCCTTAGCGGGAGCTCCTACGAGCAGTACTTC
once	-	TRBV27	TRBJ1-6	CASSAPGGSPLHF	TGTGCCAGCAGCGCCCCGGGGGGTTCACCCCTCCACTTT
-	TRBD1	TRBV12-3/TRBV12-4	TRBJ2-1	CASSSTGDNEQFF	TGTGCCAGCAGTTCGACAGGGGACAATGAGCAGTTCTTC
-	TRBD1	TRBV2	TRBJ1-6	CASRGQGAGNSPLHF	TGTGCCAGCAGGGGACAGGGGGCTGGAAATTCACCCCTCCACTTT
-	-	TRBV5-4	TRBJ2-1	CASSFRTGRDEQFF	TGTGCCAGCAGCTTTCGGACAGGGAGGGATGAGCAGTTCTTC
-	-	TRBV19	TRBJ1-5	CASRPGRGNQPQHF	TGTGCCAGTAGGCCCGGGAGGGGTAATCAGCCCCAGCATTTT
once	TRBD1	TRBV5-1	TRBJ1-3	CASEQGGGNTIYF	TGCGCCAGCGAACAGGGGGGCGGAAACACCATATATTTT
-	-	TRBV29-1	TRBJ2-7	CSGGQGYEQYF	TGCAGCGGGGGGCAGGGGTACGAGCAGTACTTC
few	-	TRBV27	TRBJ2-7	CASSSLAGNSYEQYF	TGTGCCAGCAGTTCCCTTGCAGGGAACTCCTACGAGCAGTACTTC
-	TRBD2	TRBV7-3	TRBJ2-1	CASSLRPGLAGGSSYNEQFF	TGTGCCAGCAGCTTACGCCCGGGACTAGCGGGGGGGAGCTCCTACAATGAGCAGTTCTTC
-	-	TRBV15	TRBJ1-2	CATSRGNRDLGYTF	TGTGCCACCAGCAGAGGAAACAGGGATTTGGGCTACACCTTC
-	TRBD1	TRBV10-3	TRBJ2-2	CAIKDRGVTGELFF	TGTGCCATCAAGGACAGGGGTGTCACCGGGGAGCTGTTTTTT
-	-	TRBV18	TRBJ1-1	CASSPPNTGGRGTEAFF	TGTGCCAGCTCACCACCAAACACCGGGGGGCGAGGCACTGAAGCTTTCTTT
-	-	TRBV7-9	TRBJ1-1	CASSHWDTRGTEAFF	TGTGCCAGCAGTCACTGGGACACCCGAGGCACTGAAGCTTTCTTT
-	TRBD1	TRBV18	TRBJ1-2	CASSPGGQANYGYTF	TGTGCCAGCTCACCCGGGGGACAGGCTAACTATGGCTACACCTTC
few	-	TRBV21-1	TRBJ1-5	CKENQPQHF	TGCAAAGAGAATCAGCCCCAGCATTTT
-	-	TRBV18	TRBJ1-1	CASSPTSGVTEAFF	TGTGCCAGCTCACCAACGTCGGGAGTCACTGAAGCTTTCTTT
-	-	TRBV2	TRBJ2-3	CASSANRDTQYF	TGTGCCAGCAGTGCCAACAGAGATACGCAGTATTTT
-	-	TRBV5-4	TRBJ2-5	CASSPGPTSQETQYF	TGTGCCAGCAGCCCGGGACCGACTAGCCAAGAGACCCAGTACTTC
-	TRBD2	TRBV29-1	TRBJ2-3	CSVKTSGGAADTQYF	TGCAGCGTCAAGACTAGCGGGGGGGCGGCAGATACGCAGTATTTT
-	-	TRBV27	TRBJ1-1	CASSLTAPRTEAFF	TGTGCCAGCAGTTTAACGGCACCTAGGACTGAAGCTTTCTTT
once	-	TRBV6-6	TRBJ1-1	CATPREGNTEAFF	TGTGCCACCCCCAGGGAGGGGAACACTGAAGCTTTCTTT
-	-	TRBV6-1	TRBJ1-1	CASSDRIEAFF	TGTGCCAGCAGTGACAGGATTGAAGCTTTCTTT
-	TRBD1	TRBV7-9	TRBJ1-1	CASYTGEERYTEAFF	TGTGCCAGCTACACAGGGGAGGAGAGGTACACTGAAGCTTTCTTT
few	TRBD1	TRBV20-1	TRBJ1-2	CSAGDRDGYTF	TGCAGTGCTGGTGACAGGGATGGCTACACCTTC
-	-	TRBV2	TRBJ2-3	CASSEERIRAWGAQYF	TGTGCCAGCAGTGAAGAACGAATCAGGGCTTGGGGGGCGCAGTATTTT
-	TRBD1	TRBV15	TRBJ1-2	CATSRLPGQSYGYTF	TGTGCCACCAGCAGATTACCGGGACAGAGTTATGGCTACACCTTC
-	-	TRBV7-3	TRBJ2-7	CASSPGAGAYEQYF	TGTGCCAGCAGCCCGGGCGCAGGGGCCTACGAGCAGTACTTC
-	-	TRBV4-1	TRBJ1-6	CASQADRRSPLHF	TGCGCCAGTCAAGCGGACCGAAGATCACCCCTCCACTTT
-	-	TRBV5-1	TRBJ1-5	CASSPDDSTNQPQHF	TGCGCCAGCAGCCCTGATGACAGCACCAATCAGCCCCAGCATTTT
-	-	TRBV6-6	TRBJ2-7	CASSYSASYEQYF	TGTGCCAGCAGTTACTCGGCTAGCTACGAGCAGTACTTC
few	-	TRBV25-1	TRBJ2-7	CASSGNFDHEQYF	TGTGCCAGCAGTGGAAACTTTGATCACGAGCAGTACTTC
-	-	TRBV7-3	TRBJ2-1	CASSLMAGASNEQFF	TGTGCCAGCAGCTTAATGGCGGGGGCTAGCAATGAGCAGTTCTTC
once	-	TRBV3-1/TRBV3-2	TRBJ1-1	CASSQGRGNTEAFF	TGTGCCAGCAGCCAAGGCCGCGGGAACACTGAAGCTTTCTTT
-	-	TRBV5-4	TRBJ2-7	CASSRGGSDYEQYF	TGTGCCAGCAGCCGTGGGGGGTCGGACTACGAGCAGTACTTC
-	TRBD2	TRBV5-1	TRBJ2-7	CASSLREGSAEQYF	TGCGCCAGCAGCTTGAGGGAGGGCTCGGCCGAGCAGTACTTC
-	-	TRBV7-9	TRBJ1-3	CASSPSGGGAGNTIYF	TGTGCCAGCAGCCCTAGCGGAGGGGGGGCTGGAAACACCATATATTTT
-	-	TRBV15	TRBJ2-7	CATSREGAHTYEQYF	TGTGCCACCAGCAGAGAGGGGGCGCATACCTACGAGCAGTACTTC
-	-	TRBV27	TRBJ1-3	CASRSVSGNTIYF	TGTGCCAGCAGGTCCGTCTCTGGAAACACCATATATTTT
-	-	TRBV2	TRBJ2-7	CASGGQRSYEQYF	TGTGCCAGCGGCGGACAGCGCTCCTACGAGCAGTACTTC
-	TRBD1	TRBV10-2	TRBJ2-5	CATRGQGQETQYF	TGCGCCACCAGGGGACAGGGCCAAGAGACCCAGTACTTC
-	-	TRBV5-1	TRBJ2-3	CASSPGGQDTQYF	TGCGCCAGCAGCCCGGGGGGCCAAGATACGCAGTATTTT
-	-	TRBV7-3	TRBJ2-3	CASSFGQFTDTQYF	TGTGCCAGCAGCTTCGGACAGTTCACAGATACGCAGTATTTT
large	-	TRBV2	TRBJ2-1	CASVAASYNEQFF	TGTGCCAGCGTGGCGGCGTCCTACAATGAGCAGTTCTTC
-	-	TRBV5-1	TRBJ1-1	CASATGGNTEAFF	TGCGCCAGCGCCACGGGGGGGAACACTGAAGCTTTCTTT
few	-	TRBV6-5	TRBJ1-6	CASTPAGRNSPLHF	TGTGCCAGCACCCCTGCGGGACGTAATTCACCCCTCCACTTT
once	TRBD1	TRBV5-5	TRBJ1-2	CASSKRTGEDYGYTF	TGTGCCAGCAGCAAACGGACAGGGGAGGACTATGGCTACACCTTC